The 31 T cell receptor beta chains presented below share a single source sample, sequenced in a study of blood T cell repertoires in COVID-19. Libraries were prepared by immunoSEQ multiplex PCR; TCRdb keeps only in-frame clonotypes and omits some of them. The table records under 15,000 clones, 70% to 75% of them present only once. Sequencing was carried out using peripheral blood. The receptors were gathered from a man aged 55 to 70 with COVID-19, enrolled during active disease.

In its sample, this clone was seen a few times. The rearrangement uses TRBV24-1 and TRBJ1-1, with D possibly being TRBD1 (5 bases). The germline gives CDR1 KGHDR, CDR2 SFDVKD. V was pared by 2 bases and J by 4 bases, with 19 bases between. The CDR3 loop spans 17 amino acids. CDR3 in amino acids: CATSDSTPDSPGTEAFF. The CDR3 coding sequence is TGTGCCACCAGTGATTCAACCCCTGACAGCCCGGGCACTGAAGCTTTCTTT.

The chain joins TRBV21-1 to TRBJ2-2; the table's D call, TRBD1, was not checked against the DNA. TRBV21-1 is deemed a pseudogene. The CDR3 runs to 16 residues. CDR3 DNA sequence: TGTGCCAGCGTACCCCGAGGGACAGGGGGCACCGGGGAGCTGTTTTTT. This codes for CASVPRGTGGTGELFF.

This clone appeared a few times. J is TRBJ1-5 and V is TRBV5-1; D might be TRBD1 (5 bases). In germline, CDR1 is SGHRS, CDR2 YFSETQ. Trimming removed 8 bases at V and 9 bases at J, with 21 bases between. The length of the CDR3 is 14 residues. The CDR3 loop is CARPDGDSQGPQHF. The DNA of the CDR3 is TGCGCCAGGCCAGATGGGGACTCCCAGGGGCCCCAGCATTTT.

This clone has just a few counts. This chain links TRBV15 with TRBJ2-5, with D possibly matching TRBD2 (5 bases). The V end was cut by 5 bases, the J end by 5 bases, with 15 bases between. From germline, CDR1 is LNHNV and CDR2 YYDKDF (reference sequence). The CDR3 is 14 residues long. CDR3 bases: TGTGCCACCAGCTTTCGACGAGGGCCGGAGACCCAGTACTTC. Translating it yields CATSFRRGPETQYF.

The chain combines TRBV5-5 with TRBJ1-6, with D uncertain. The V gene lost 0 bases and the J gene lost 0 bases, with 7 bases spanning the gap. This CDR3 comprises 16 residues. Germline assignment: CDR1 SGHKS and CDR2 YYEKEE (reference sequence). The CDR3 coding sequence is TGTGCCAGCAGCTTGGAAAGGAGCTCCTATAATTCACCCCTCCACTTT. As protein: CASSLERSSYNSPLHF.

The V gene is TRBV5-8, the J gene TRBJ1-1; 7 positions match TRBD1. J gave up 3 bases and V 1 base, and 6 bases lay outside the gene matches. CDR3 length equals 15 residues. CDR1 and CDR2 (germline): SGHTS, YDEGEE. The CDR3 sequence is CASSLKGRGYTEAFF. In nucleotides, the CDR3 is TGTGCCAGCAGCTTGAAGGGCAGGGGGTACACTGAAGCTTTCTTT.

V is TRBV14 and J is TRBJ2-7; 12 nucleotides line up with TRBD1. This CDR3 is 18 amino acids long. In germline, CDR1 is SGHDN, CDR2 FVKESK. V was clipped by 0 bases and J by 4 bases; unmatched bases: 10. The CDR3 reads CASSQEKFGTGGSYEQYV. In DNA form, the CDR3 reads TGTGCCAGCAGCCAAGAGAAGTTCGGGACAGGGGGCTCGTACGAGCAGTACGTC.

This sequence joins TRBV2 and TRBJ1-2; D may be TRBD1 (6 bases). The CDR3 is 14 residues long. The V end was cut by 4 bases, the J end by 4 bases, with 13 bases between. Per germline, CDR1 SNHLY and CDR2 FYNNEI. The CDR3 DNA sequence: TGTGCCAGCAGTGCCGCGGGGGGCGGCTATGGCTACACCTTC. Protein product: CASSAAGGGYGYTF.

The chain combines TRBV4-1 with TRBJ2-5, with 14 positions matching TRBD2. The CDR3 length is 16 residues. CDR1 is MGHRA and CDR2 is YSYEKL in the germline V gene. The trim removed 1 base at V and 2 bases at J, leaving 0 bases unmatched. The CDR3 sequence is CASSQGTSGGQETQYF. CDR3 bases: TGCGCCAGCAGCCAAGGGACTAGCGGGGGGCAAGAGACCCAGTACTTC.

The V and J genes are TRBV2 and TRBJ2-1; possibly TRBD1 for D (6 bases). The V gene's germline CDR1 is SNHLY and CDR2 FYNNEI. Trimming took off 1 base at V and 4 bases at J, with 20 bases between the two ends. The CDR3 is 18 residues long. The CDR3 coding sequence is TGTGCCAGCAGTGAAGGCCCTTTTGGGGGCCTGGGGTACAATGAGCAGTTCTTC. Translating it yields CASSEGPFGGLGYNEQFF. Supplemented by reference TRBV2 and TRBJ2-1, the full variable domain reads EPEVTQTPSHQVTQMGQEVILRCVPISNHLYFYWYRQILGQKVEFLVSFYNNEISEKSEIFDDQFSVERPDGSNFTLKIRSTKLEDSAMYFCASSEGPFGGLGYNEQFFGPGTRLTVL.

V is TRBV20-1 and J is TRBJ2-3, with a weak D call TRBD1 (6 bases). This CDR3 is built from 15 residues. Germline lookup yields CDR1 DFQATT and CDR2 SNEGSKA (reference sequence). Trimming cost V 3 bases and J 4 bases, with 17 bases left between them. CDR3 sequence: CSASFDRSGADTQYF. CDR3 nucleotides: TGCAGTGCTAGTTTCGACAGGTCCGGGGCAGATACGCAGTATTTT.

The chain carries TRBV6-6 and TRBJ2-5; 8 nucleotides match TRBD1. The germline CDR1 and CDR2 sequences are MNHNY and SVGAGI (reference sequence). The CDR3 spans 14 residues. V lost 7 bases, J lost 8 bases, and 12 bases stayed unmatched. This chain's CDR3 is CASTIQGEAGTQYF. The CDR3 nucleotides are TGTGCCAGCACCATACAGGGGGAGGCCGGAACCCAGTACTTC.

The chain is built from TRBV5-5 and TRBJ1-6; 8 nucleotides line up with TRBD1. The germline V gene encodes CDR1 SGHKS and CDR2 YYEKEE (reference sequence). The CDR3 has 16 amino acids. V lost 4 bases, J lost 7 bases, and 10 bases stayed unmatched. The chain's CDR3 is CASSPPQGARNSPLHF. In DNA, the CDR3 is TGTGCCAGCAGCCCCCCGCAGGGGGCTCGGAATTCACCCCTCCACTTT.

The CDR3, as DNA: TGTGCCAGCAGCTTAGTTGGAGAGGTCTCCTATAATTCACCCCTCCACTTT. Protein product: CASSLVGEVSYNSPLHF. This chain connects TRBV11-2 to TRBJ1-6; D is unresolved. The CDR3 length is 17 residues. V lost 1 base, J lost 0 bases, and 10 bases lay in between. CDR1 SGHAT and CDR2 FQNNGV come from the germline V gene.

The CDR3 spells CASSPAVGARAYGYTF. In DNA, the CDR3 is TGCGCCAGCAGCCCGGCAGTGGGGGCGCGAGCGTATGGCTACACCTTC. The gene calls are TRBV5-1 and TRBJ1-2; D might be TRBD1 (6 bases). Germline V lookup: CDR1 SGHRS, CDR2 YFSETQ. Trimming pared 4 bases from V and 5 bases from J, leaving 21 bases between. This CDR3 has 16 amino acids.

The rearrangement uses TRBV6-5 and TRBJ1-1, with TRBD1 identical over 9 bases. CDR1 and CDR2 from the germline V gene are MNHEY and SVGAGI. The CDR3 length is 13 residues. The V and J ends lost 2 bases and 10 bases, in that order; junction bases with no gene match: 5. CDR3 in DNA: TGTGCCAGCAGTTACCCGGGACAGGGAGGAGCTTTCTTT. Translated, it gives CASSYPGQGGAFF.

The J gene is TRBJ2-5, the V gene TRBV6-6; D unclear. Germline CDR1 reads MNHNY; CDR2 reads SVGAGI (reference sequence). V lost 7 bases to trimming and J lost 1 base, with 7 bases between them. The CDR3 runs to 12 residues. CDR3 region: CASKAGQETQYF. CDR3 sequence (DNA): TGTGCCAGCAAGGCAGGCCAAGAGACCCAGTACTTC.

For the CDR3, the DNA is TGTGCCAGCAGTTATAGCTCCTACGAGCAGTACGTC. Encoded protein: CASSYSSYEQYV. The chain joins TRBV6-2 or TRBV6-3 to TRBJ2-7; D is undetermined. CDR3 length equals 12 residues. Trimming removed 3 bases from V and 0 bases from J, with 3 bases in between. CDR1 is MNHEY, CDR2 SVGEGT, per germline.

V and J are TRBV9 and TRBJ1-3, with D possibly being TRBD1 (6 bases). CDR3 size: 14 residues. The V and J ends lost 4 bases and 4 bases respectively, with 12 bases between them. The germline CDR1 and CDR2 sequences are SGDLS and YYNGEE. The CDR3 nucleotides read TGTGCCAGCAGCTCAACAGGGTTCGGAAACACCATATATTTT. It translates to CASSSTGFGNTIYF. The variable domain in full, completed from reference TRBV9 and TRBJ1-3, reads DSGVTQTPKHLITATGQRVTLRCSPRSGDLSVYWYQQSLDQGLQFLIQYYNGEERAKGNILERFSAQQFPDLHSELNLSSLELGDSALYFCASSSTGFGNTIYFGEGSWLTVV.

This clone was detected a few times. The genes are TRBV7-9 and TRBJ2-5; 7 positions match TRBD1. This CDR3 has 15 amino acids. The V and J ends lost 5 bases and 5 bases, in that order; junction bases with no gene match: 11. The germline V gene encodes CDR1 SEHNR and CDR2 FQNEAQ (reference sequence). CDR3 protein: CASSQTGVMGETQYF. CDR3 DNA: TGTGCCAGCAGCCAAACAGGGGTCATGGGGGAGACCCAGTACTTC.

CDR3 coding DNA: TGTGCCAGCGGTGACAACAGGGTAGTCTATGGCTACACCTTC. Its translation is CASGDNRVVYGYTF. V and J are TRBV9 and TRBJ1-2; D perhaps matches TRBD1 (6 bases). CDR1 is SGDLS, CDR2 YYNGEE, per germline. The CDR3 is made up of 14 amino acids. Trimming took 7 bases from V and 4 from J, leaving 17 bases between them.

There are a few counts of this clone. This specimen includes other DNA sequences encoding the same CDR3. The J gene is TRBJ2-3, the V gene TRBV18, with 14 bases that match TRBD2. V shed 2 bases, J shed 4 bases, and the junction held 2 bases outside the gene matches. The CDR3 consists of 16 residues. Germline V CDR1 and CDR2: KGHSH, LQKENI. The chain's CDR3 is CASSPLTSGGADTQYF. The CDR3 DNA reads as TGTGCCAGCTCACCATTGACTAGCGGGGGGGCAGATACGCAGTATTTT.

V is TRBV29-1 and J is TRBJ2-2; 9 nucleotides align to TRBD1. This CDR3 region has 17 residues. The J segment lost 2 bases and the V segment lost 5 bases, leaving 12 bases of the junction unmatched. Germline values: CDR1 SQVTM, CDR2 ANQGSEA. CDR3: CSVLKGMDRGNTGELFF. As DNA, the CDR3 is TGCAGCGTTTTAAAGGGGATGGACAGGGGAAACACCGGGGAGCTGTTTTTT.

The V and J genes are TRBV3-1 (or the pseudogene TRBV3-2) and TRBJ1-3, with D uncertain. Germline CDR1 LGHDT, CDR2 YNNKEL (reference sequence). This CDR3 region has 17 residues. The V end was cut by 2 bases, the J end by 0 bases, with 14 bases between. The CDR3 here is CASSQSRSHLSGNTIYF. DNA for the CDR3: TGTGCCAGCAGCCAATCCCGGTCCCACCTCTCTGGAAACACCATATATTTT.

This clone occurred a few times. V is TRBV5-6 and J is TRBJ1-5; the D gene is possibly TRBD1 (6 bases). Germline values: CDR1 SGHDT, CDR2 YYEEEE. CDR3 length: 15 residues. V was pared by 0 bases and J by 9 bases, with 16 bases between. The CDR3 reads CASSLDRGSGGPQHF. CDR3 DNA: TGTGCCAGCAGCTTGGATAGGGGGTCGGGAGGGCCCCAGCATTTT. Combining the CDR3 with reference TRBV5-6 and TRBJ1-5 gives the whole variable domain DAGVTQSPTHLIKTRGQQVTLRCSPKSGHDTVSWYQQALGQGPQFIFQYYEEEERQRGNFPDRFSGHQFPNYSSELNVNALLLGDSALYLCASSLDRGSGGPQHFGDGTRLSIL.

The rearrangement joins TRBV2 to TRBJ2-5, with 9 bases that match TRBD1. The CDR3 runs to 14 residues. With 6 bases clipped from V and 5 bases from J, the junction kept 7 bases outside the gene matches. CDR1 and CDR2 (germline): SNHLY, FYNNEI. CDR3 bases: TGTGCCAGCAGGGGGACAGGGTCAGCCGAGACCCAGTACTTC. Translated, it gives CASRGTGSAETQYF. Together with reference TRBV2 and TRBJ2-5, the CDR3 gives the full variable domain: EPEVTQTPSHQVTQMGQEVILRCVPISNHLYFYWYRQILGQKVEFLVSFYNNEISEKSEIFDDQFSVERPDGSNFTLKIRSTKLEDSAMYFCASRGTGSAETQYFGPGTRLLVL.

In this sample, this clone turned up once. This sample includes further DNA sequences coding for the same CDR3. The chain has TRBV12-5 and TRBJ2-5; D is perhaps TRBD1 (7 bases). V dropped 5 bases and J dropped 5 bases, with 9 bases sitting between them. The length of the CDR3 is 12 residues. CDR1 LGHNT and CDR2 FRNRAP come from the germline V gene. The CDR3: CASGPGGETQYF. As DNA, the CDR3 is TGTGCTAGTGGTCCAGGGGGGGAGACCCAGTACTTC.

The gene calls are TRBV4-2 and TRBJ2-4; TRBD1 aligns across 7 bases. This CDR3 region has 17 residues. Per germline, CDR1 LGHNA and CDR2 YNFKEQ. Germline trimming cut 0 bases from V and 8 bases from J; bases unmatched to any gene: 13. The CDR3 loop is CASSQDPGGQTVDIQYF. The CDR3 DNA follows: TGTGCCAGCAGCCAAGATCCAGGGGGACAGACAGTTGACATTCAGTACTTC.

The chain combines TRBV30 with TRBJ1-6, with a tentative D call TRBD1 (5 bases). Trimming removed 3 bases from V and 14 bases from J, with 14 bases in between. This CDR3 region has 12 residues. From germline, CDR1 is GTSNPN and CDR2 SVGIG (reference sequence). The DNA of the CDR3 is TGTGCCTGGAGGGTCCCCATAGGGGCCCTCCACTTT. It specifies CAWRVPIGALHF.

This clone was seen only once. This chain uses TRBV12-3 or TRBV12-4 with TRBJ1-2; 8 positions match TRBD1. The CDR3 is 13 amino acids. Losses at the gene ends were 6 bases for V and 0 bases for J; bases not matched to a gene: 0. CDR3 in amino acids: CASRTGANYGYTF. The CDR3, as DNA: TGTGCCAGCAGGACAGGGGCTAACTATGGCTACACCTTC.

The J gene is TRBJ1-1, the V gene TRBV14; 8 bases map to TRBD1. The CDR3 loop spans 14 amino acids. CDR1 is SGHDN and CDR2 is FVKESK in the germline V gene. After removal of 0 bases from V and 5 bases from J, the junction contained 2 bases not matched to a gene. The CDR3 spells CASSQDRGPTEAFF. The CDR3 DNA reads TGTGCCAGCAGCCAAGACAGGGGGCCGACTGAAGCTTTCTTT.